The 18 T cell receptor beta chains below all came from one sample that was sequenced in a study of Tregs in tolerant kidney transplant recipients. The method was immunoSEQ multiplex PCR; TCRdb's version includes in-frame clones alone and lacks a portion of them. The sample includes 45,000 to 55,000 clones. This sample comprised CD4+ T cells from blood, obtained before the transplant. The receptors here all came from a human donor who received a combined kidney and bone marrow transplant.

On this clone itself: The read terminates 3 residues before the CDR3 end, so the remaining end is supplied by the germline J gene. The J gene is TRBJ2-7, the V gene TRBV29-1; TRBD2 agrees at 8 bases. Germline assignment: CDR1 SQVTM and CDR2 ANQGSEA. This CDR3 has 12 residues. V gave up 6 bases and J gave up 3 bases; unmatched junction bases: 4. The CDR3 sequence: CSVLSGSYEQYF. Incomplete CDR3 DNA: TGCAGCGTCCTAAGCGGGAGCTACGAG.

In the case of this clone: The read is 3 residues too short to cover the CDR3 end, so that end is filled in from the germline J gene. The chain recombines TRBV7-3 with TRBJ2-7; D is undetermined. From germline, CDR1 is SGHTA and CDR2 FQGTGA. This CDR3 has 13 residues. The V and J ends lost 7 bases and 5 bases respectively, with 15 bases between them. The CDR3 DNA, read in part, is TGTGCCAGCACCCCTCCCTCCTCTAACGAG. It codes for CASTPPSSNE. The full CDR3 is CASTPPSSNEQYF.

The CDR3 bases that were read are TGTGCCAGCAGTAACAGACAGGTAGATACG. Its translation: CASSNRQVDT. The full-length CDR3 reads as CASSNRQVDTQYF. V gene TRBV2 combines with J gene TRBJ2-3; D may be TRBD1 (6 bases). The read ends 3 residues early relative to the CDR3; the germline J gene fills the gap. The CDR3 extends over 13 amino acids. Germline V gene data show CDR1 as SNHLY and CDR2 as FYNNEI. Trimming cost V 5 bases and J 5 bases, with 11 bases left between them.

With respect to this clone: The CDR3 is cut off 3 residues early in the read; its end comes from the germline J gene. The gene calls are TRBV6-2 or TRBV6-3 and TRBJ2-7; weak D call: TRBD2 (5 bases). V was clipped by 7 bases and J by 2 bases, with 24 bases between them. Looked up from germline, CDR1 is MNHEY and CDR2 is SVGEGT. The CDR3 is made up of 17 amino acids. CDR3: CASNPLVGGFGAYEQYF. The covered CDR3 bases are TGTGCCAGCAACCCACTAGTAGGTGGCTTTGGGGCCTACGAG.

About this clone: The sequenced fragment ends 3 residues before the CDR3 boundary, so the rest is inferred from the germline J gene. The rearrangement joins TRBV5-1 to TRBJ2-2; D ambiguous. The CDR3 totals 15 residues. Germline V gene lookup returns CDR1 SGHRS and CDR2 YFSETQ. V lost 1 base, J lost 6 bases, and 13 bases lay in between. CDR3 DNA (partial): TGCGCCAGCAGCTTGTCGATGTCTCGGGCCGGGGAG. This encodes CASSLSMSRAGE. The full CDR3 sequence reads CASSLSMSRAGELFF.

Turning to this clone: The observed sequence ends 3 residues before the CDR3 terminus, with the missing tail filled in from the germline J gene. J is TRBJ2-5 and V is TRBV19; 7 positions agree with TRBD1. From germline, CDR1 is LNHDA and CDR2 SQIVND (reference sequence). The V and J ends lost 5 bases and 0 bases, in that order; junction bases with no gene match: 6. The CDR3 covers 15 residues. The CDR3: CASSPYGQDQETQYF. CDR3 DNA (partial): TGTGCCAGTAGTCCCTACGGACAGGACCAAGAGACC.

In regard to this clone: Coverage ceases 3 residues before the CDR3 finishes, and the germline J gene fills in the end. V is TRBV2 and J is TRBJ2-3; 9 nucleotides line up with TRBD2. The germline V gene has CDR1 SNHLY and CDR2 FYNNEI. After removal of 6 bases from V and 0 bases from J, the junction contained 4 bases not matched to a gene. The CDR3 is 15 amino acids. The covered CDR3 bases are TGTGCCAGCAGCCTAGCGGGAACTAGCACAGATACG. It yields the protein CASSLAGTSTDT. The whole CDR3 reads CASSLAGTSTDTQYF.

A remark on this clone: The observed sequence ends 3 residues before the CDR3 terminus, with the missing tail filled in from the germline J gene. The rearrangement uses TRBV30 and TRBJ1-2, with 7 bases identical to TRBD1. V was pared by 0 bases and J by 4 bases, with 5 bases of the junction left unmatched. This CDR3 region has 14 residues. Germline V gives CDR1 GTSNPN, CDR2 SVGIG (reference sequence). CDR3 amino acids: CAWSVRTGLYGYTF. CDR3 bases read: TGTGCCTGGAGTGTACGGACAGGCCTCTATGGC.

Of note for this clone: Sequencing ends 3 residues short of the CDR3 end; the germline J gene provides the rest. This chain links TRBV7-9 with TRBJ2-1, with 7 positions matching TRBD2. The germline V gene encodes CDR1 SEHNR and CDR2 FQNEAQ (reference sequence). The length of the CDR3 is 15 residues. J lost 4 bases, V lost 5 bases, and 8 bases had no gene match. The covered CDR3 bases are TGTGCCAGCAGCGCACCGGGACTAACATACAATGAG. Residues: CASSAPGLTYNE. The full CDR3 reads CASSAPGLTYNEQFF.

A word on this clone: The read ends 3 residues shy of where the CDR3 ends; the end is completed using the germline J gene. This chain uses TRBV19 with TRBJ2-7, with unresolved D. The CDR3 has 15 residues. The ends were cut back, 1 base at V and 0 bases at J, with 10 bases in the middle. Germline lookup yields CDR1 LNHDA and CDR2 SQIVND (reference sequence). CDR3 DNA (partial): TGTGCCAGTAGTATAGGGCCCCATCCCTCCTACGAG. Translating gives CASSIGPHPSYE. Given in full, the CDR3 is CASSIGPHPSYEQYF. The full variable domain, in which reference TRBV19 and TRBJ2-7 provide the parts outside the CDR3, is DGGITQSPKYLFRKEGQNVTLSCEQNLNHDAMYWYRQDPGQGLRLIYYSQIVNDFQKGDIAEGYSVSREKKESFPLTVTSAQKNPTAFYLCASSIGPHPSYEQYFGPGTRLTVT.

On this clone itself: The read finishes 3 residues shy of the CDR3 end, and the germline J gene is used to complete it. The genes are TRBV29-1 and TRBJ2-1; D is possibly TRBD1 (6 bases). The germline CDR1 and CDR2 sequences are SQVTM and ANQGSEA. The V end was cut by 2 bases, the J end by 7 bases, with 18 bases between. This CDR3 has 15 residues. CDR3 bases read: TGCAGCGTTGAAATGGTCAGGGGATCTCTAAATGAG. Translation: CSVEMVRGSLNE. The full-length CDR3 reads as CSVEMVRGSLNEQFF.

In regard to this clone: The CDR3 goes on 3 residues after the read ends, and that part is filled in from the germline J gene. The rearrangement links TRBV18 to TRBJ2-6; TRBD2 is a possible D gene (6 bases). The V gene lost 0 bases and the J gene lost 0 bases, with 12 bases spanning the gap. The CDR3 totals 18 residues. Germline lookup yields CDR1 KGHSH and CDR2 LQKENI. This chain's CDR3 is CASSPPSRDFSGANVLTF. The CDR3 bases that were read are TGTGCCAGCTCACCACCATCGCGGGATTTCTCTGGGGCCAACGTC.

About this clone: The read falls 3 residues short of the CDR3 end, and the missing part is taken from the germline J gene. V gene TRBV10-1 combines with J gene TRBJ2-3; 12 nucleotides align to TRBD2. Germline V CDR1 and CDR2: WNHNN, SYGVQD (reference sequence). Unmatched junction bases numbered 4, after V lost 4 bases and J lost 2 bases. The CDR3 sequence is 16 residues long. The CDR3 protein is CASSGTSGRNTDTQYF. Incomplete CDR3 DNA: TGCGCCAGCAGTGGTACTAGCGGGAGGAACACAGATACG.

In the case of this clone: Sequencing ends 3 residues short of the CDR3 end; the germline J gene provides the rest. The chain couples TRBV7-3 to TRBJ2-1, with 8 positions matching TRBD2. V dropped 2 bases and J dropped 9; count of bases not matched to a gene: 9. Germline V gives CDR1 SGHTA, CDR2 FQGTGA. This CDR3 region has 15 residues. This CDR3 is CASSLRASGQGEQFF. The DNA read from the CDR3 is TGTGCCAGCAGCTTACGGGCTAGCGGGCAGGGTGAG.

CDR3 DNA, as far as it was read: TGCAGCGTTGTCGGGGCAACTAATGAAAAA. Encoded protein: CSVVGATNEK. In full, the CDR3 is CSVVGATNEKLFF. This chain uses TRBV29-1 with TRBJ1-4; D is ambiguous. The CDR3 end lies 3 residues beyond the end of the read and is filled in from the germline J gene. Germline CDR1 reads SQVTM; CDR2 reads ANQGSEA. The ends were cut back, 4 bases at V and 0 bases at J, with 6 bases in the middle. The CDR3 has 13 amino acids.

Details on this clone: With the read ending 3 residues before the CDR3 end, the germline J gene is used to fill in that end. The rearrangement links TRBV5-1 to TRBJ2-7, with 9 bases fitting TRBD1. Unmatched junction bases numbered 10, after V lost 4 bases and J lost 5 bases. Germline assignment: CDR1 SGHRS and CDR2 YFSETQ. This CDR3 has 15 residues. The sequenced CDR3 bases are TGCGCCAGCAGCAAACAGGGGGCCAGTCAGGACGAG. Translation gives CASSKQGASQDE. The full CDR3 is CASSKQGASQDEQYF.

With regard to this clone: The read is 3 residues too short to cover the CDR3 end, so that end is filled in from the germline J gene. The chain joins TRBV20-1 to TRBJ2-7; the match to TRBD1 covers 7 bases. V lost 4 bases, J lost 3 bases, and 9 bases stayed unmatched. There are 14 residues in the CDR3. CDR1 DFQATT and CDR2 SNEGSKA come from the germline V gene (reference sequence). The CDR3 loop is CSAKRTGFDYEQYF. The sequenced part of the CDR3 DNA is TGCAGTGCTAAGAGGACAGGATTCGACTACGAG.

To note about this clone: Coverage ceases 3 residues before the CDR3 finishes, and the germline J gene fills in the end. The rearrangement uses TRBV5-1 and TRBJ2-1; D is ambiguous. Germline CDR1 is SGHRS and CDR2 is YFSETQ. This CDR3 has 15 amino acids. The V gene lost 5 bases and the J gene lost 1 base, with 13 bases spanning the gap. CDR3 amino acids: CASRRGHLSYNEQFF. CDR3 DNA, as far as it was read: TGCGCCAGCAGACGCGGTCATTTATCCTACAATGAG.